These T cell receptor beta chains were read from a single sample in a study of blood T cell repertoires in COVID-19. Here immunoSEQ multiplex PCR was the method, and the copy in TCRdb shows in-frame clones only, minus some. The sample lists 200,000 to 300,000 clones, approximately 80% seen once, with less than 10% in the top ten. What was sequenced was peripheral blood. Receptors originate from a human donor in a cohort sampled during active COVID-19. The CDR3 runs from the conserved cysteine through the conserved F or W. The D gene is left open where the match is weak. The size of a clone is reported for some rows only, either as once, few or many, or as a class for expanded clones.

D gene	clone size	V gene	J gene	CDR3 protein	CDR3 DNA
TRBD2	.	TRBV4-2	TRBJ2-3	CASSQDGGGSSTDTQYF	TGTGCCAGCAGCCAAGATGGGGGGGGTTCTAGCACAGATACGCAGTATTTT
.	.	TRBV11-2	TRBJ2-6	CASSPDSSGANVLTF	TGTGCCAGCAGCCCTGACAGCTCTGGGGCCAACGTCCTGACTTTC
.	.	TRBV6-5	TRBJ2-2	CASSRNTGELFF	TGTGCCAGCTCTAGGAACACCGGGGAGCTGTTTTTT
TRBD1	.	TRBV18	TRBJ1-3	CASSPLPRTGGNTIYF	TGTGCCAGCTCACCACTCCCTAGGACAGGTGGAAACACCATATATTTT
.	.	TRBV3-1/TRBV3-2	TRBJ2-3	CASSQDSDTDTQYF	TGTGCCAGCAGCCAAGATAGTGACACAGATACGCAGTATTTT
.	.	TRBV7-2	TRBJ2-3	CASSSSVRDTQYF	TGTGCCAGCAGCTCGTCGGTCCGAGATACGCAGTATTTT
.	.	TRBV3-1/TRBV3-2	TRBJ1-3	CASSQDLGRGNTIYF	TGTGCCAGCAGCCAAGATTTAGGCAGGGGAAACACCATATATTTT
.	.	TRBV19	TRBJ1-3	CASSTLDSSSGNTIYF	TGTGCCAGTAGTACCCTGGACTCGAGCTCTGGAAACACCATATATTTT
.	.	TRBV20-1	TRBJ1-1	CSATDRNTEAFF	TGCAGTGCTACTGACAGGAACACTGAAGCTTTCTTT
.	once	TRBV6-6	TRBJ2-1	CASSPPGKGVAAHHPEQFF	TGTGCCAGCAGTCCCCCCGGCAAGGGAGTTGCCGCCCACCACCCTGAGCAGTTCTTC
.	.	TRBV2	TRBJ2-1	CASRDRGSIDNEQFF	TGTGCCAGCAGGGACCGGGGGTCTATAGACAATGAGCAGTTCTTC
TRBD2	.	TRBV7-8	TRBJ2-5	CASSRIQRESKETQYF	TGTGCCAGCAGCAGAATCCAGCGGGAGAGCAAAGAGACCCAGTACTTC
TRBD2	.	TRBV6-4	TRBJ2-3	CASSAGGAGDTQYF	TGTGCCAGCAGTGCCGGGGGGGCAGGGGATACGCAGTATTTT
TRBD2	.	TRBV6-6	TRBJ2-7	CASSRDYSYEQYF	TGTGCCAGCAGTCGGGACTACTCCTACGAGCAGTACTTC
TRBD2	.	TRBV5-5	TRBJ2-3	CASSTTSVSTDTQYF	TGTGCCAGCAGCACCACTAGCGTCAGCACAGATACGCAGTATTTT
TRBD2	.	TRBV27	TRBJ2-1	CASSLYPGGGRNEQFF	TGTGCCAGCAGTTTATATCCGGGAGGGGGGCGCAATGAGCAGTTCTTC
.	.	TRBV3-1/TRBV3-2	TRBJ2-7	CASSLLYEQYF	TGTGCCAGCAGCCTCCTCTACGAGCAGTACTTC
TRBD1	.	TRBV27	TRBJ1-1	CASSAYRGGLNTEAFF	TGTGCCAGCAGTGCATACAGGGGTGGATTGAACACTGAAGCTTTCTTT
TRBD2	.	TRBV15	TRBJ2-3	CATSRDGISGRAGDTQYF	TGTGCCACCAGCAGAGATGGGATAAGCGGGAGGGCGGGAGATACGCAGTATTTT
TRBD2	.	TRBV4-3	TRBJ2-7	CASSQDPAGVDYEQYF	TGCGCCAGCAGCCAAGATCCAGCGGGGGTCGATTACGAGCAGTACTTC
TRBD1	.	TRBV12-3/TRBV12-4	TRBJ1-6	CASSRDRYSPLHF	TGTGCCAGCTCACGGGACAGGTATTCACCCCTCCACTTT
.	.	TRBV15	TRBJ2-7	CATSRDQGLDEQYF	TGTGCCACCAGCAGAGATCAGGGTTTGGACGAGCAGTACTTC
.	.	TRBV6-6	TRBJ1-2	CASEGILQGYGYTF	TGTGCCAGCGAAGGGATTCTGCAGGGCTATGGCTACACCTTC
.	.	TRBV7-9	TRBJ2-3	CASSPWAMTAGPGREYF	TGTGCCAGCAGCCCGTGGGCCATGACTGCGGGACCCGGCAGGGAGTATTTT
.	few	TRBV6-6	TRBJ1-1	CASSYVGQGPEAFF	TGTGCCAGCAGTTACGTGGGGCAGGGCCCTGAGGCTTTCTTT
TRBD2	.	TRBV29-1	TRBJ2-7	CSVAHSGIKYF	TGCAGCGTTGCGCATAGCGGGATTAAGTACTTC